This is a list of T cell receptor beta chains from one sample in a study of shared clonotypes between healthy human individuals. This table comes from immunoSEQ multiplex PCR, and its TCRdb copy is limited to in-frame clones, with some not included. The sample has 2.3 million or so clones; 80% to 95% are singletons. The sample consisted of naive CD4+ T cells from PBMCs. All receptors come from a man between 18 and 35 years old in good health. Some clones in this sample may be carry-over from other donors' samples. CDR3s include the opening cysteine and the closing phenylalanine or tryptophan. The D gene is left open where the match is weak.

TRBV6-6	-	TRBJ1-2	CASSWEGGYTF
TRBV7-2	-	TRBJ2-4	CASSLKGQSSIQYF
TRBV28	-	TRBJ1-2	CATGTHYGYTF
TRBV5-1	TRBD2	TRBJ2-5	CASSPSGTSGKSGETQYF
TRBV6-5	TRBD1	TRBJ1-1	CASRQMTGSTEAFF
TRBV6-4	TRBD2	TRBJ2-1	CASSPGTSGDNEQFF
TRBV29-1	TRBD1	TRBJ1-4	CSVDNTGGEEKLFF
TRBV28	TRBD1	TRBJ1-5	CASSFRQGRTQPQHF
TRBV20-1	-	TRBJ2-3	CSAGAPDTQYF
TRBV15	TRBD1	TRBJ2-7	CATSRGRDRIGEQYF
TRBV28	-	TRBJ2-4	CASSPRWNIQYF
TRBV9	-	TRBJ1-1	CASSARMGRNTEAFF
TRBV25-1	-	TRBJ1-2	CASSAAAANYGYTF
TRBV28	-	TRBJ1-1	CASTKWEGNTEAFF
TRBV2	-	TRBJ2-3	CASSDPRGPDTQYF
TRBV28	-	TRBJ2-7	CASSLPSAIVTYEQYF
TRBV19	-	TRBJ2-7	CASSTYHPPSTGQFYEQYF
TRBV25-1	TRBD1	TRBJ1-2	CASSAAGGRGANYGYTF